Listed below are T cell receptor beta chains from one sample, sequenced in a study of cytomegalovirus exposure and HLA in healthy donors. Generated by immunoSEQ multiplex PCR, the TCRdb table keeps only in-frame clones and is missing some. The sample records some 210,000 clones, around 80% being singletons. Sequenced input: PBMCs. The source of these receptors is a male donor in good health and CMV-seronegative. The CDR3 runs from the conserved cysteine through the conserved F or W.

v_call cdr3_aa
TRBV29-1 CSVGDRLYGYTF
TRBV10-3 CAISENTQNYGYTF
TRBV5-1 CASSSEGAYGQYF
TRBV18 CASSPSALAGYNEQFF
TRBV28 CASSFQGQALQPQHF
TRBV18 CASSLLGGPEETQYF
TRBV19 CASMGEGHQPQHF
TRBV6-1 CASRDQAGQGQPQHF
TRBV5-1 CASSLIPSGTTDTQYF
TRBV4-1 CASSQVPRGIRTDTQYF
TRBV4-1 CASSLQLAEGFQYF